This T cell receptor (beta chain) came from a study of cytomegalovirus exposure and HLA in healthy donors. Study observations and caveats: A prior analysis recorded that most TCR beta V segments were productive about 87% or about 30% of the time. Later, TCR association rates were found to vary by HLA locus, highest for DRB1 and lowest for HLA-C. A list of 164 TCR beta chains associated with cytomegalovirus was given.

Per the germline V gene, CDR1 is SGDLS and CDR2 is YYNGEE. The CDR3 length is 15 residues. Trimming pared 0 bases from V and 4 bases from J, leaving 11 bases between. The primer mix had 60 Vbeta and 13 Jbeta primers. Profiling relied on immunoSEQ multiplex PCR, and the TCRdb table lists in-frame clones only, not all of them. The sample yields about 180,000 clones, around 80% seen once. A remark on this clone: Its target is not known.

This receptor was taken from a woman aged 40 to 50 in good health and CMV-seronegative. The rearrangement uses TRBV9 and TRBJ1-3; D is unresolved. The specimen sequenced was PBMCs. As DNA, the CDR3 is TGTGCCAGCAGCGTAGAATCCGGGGAGGGAAACACCATATATTTT. Its translation is CASSVESGEGNTIYF. Looking up the rest from reference TRBV9 and TRBJ1-3 gives the full variable domain: DSGVTQTPKHLITATGQRVTLRCSPRSGDLSVYWYQQSLDQGLQFLIQYYNGEERAKGNILERFSAQQFPDLHSELNLSSLELGDSALYFCASSVESGEGNTIYFGEGSWLTVV.